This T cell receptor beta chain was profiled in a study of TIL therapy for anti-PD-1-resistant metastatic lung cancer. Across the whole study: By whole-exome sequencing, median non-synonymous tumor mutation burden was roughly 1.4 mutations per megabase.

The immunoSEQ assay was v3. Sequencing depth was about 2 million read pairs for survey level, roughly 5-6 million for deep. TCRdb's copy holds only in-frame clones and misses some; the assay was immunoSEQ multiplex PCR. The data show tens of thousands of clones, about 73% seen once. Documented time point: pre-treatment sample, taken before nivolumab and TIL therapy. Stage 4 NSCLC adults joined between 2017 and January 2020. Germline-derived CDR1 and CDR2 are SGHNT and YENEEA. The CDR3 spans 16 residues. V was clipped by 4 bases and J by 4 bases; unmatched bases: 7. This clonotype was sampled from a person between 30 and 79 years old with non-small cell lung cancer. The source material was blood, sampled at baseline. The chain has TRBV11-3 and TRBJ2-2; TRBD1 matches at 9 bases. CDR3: CASSSVTGGGTGELFF. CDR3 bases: TGTGCCAGCAGCTCAGTGACAGGGGGAGGCACCGGGGAGCTGTTTTTT. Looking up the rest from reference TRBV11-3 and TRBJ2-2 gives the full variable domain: EAGVVQSPRYKIIEKKQPVAFWCNPISGHNTLYWYLQNLGQGPELLIRYENEEAVDDSQLPKDRFSAERLKGVDSTLKIQPAELGDSAVYLCASSSVTGGGTGELFFGEGSRLTVL.